This entry features one T cell receptor (beta chain) sequence. Its antigen is still unknown. Per-base qualities were not stored, and no clone one base away is much larger. The source of the sample is a study of cytomegalovirus exposure and HLA in healthy donors (dated by TCRdb to about 2017). In the study overall: According to an earlier analysis of 450 to 650 of the donors, roughly 180 million T cells yielded 90 million to 130 million unique TCR beta sequences and 276 Gb of sequence data. Among the approximately 430 genotyped donors, around 81% belonged to the genetic ancestry cluster associated with self-reported Caucasian donors. Class I and class II HLA loci were covered by the typing at four-digit resolution. In an earlier analysis of more than 550 of the donors, high-throughput TCR beta sequencing was used to judge whether each TCR beta V gene segment behaved as functional or pseudogenic. Typing coverage varied by locus: roughly 620-640 donors for A, B, C, DRB1 and DQB1; more than 500 for DQA1; nearly 610 for DPA1; approximately 490 for DPB1. The T cell repertoires of under 700 subjects were profiled by immunosequencing and related to cytomegalovirus serostatus. Donor age, sex, ethnicity and CMV serostatus were compiled together with the repertoire data. The study aimed to test whether signatures of past pathogen exposure could be identified by cataloging public T cell receptors. Rather than using new phenotypic data, the later analysis identified candidate immune exposures from TCR beta sequences and from how often those sequences occurred across donors. Every repertoire in the discovery cohort had been generated on one and the same sequencing platform. Across some 400 genotyped donors of the cohort, an average of approximately 200,000 unique TCR beta nucleotide sequences per donor were sequenced, and about a sixth of those sequences were non-productive. Because of strong linkage in the cohort, five DR-DQ haplotypes were treated as single units for association and clustering. To study patterns of TCR occurrence, a later analysis re-analyzed previously published TCR beta repertoires from 650 to 750 donors and added high-resolution HLA genotyping. Besides the first cohort of hundreds of subjects, a separate validation cohort made up of 90 to 150 different subjects was used. A later genetic analysis took genome-wide SNP genotypes for about 55% of the 666 donors and used that subset as a discovery cohort. High-throughput TCR immunosequencing, statistical association of individual TCRs with disease status, and machine learning were combined to predict cytomegalovirus infection status. An early release covering roughly 600 HLA-typed donors comprised 250 to 350 gigabases of sequencing data and approximately 85 million unique TCR sequences.

Trimming removed 2 bases from V and 6 bases from J, leaving 18 bases between the germline ends. The CDR3 numbers 16 residues from cysteine through phenylalanine. The retained sequence is limited to the CDR3, 48 bases, with the frame set at the first base. Sequences MDHEN (CDR1) and SYDVKM (CDR2) are obtained from the germline V gene. The protocol used for the library was the immunoSEQ multiplex PCR assay. For the multiplex PCR, a mixture combining 60 forward primers for TCR Vbeta segments and 13 reverse primers for TCR Jbeta segments was used. The CDR3 region of rearranged TCR beta genes was amplified from genomic DNA by a multiplex PCR assay. The Illumina HiSeq System was used to sequence the amplified TCR beta libraries as 87-base-pair reads. In the paper's pipeline: A later analysis tallied 70 million to 100 million unique TCR beta chains across the 660 or so repertoires, and around 9.9 million of those chains were shared by two or more donors. To remove PCR and sequencing errors, raw reads were error-corrected and collapsed into unique sequences using a nearest-neighbor algorithm that merged closely related sequences. V, D and J gene segments were assigned by aligning CDR3 sequences to IMGT reference sequences. For a sequence to be retained, a match of at least six nucleotides to both a V gene segment and a J gene segment was required. A rearrangement counted as productive if the CDR3 had no stop codons and remained in frame with V and J, and every other rearrangement counted as non-productive. CDR3 was defined by IMGT convention, running from the second conserved V-encoded cysteine to the conserved J-encoded phenylalanine. In an earlier analysis of approximately 500 of the donors, sequences lacking an unambiguous match to a single V gene segment were excluded. An earlier analysis of a few hundred of the donors classified V segments as functional when productive rearrangements were above 56.7% and as segregating when the standard deviation between donors was above 5%. To diagnose cytomegalovirus status from the catalog of TCR beta chain sequences, a statistical classification framework was built. In a later analysis, V and J genes were assigned by comparing TCR nucleotide sequences against IMGT/GENE-DB human TR gene sequences. A later analysis assigned CDR3 sequences and most-parsimonious VDJ recombination scenarios with the TCRdist pipeline. In a later analysis, every TCR beta chain was defined by the combination of its CDR3 amino acid sequence and its V-gene family, and reads without a unique V-gene family were dropped. In a later analysis, around 650 highly shared, low-generation-probability nucleotide sequences were removed to address suspected cross-contamination and a sequencing artifact. In a later analysis, a clonal expansion index was calculated for each public chain from normalized within-repertoire ranks of inferred template counts. Generation probabilities in a later analysis came from a VDJ recombination model fitted to out-of-frame rearrangements, and those results were checked against IGoR. In a later analysis, TCR-TCR, TCR-HLA and TCR-CMV co-occurrence was scored with hypergeometric tests, and a repertoire-size bias correction was applied to TCR pairs. In a later analysis, false discovery rates were estimated by permuting HLA or CMV assignments 20 times. A later analysis grouped co-occurring TCRs with DBSCAN, adding TCRdist sequence similarity when clustering within HLA-allele-positive subsets. Repertoires with fewer than 30,000 or more than 120,000 public chains were left out of co-occurrence clustering, as were four to six repertoires with anomalous nucleotide sharing. TCRdb obtained this table from immuneACCESS and retained in-frame rearrangements with V and J assigned. These tables miss some clones; where compared with another copy, unresolved V genes account for less than half of the shortfall, and the remainder is unexplained. V and J calls plus clone size are reproduced from that table; the DNA served to infer D and trimming. Counted in this sample were about 180,000 clones; 76% of them appeared once. The ten largest make up roughly 1.6% of the sample.

What the work shows at the level of the full study, not this receptor alone: A few of the identified cytomegalovirus-associated TCR beta chains were confirmed in vitro to be specific for cytomegalovirus antigens. In a later analysis, TCR association rates were found to vary across HLA loci, with the most associated TCRs seen for DRB1 alleles and the fewest for HLA-C alleles. According to a later analysis, most CMV-associated TCR beta chains appeared to be HLA-restricted, and the HLA associations seemed to be driven largely by CMV exposure. A later genetic analysis associated a missense DCLRE1C variant with V-gene and J-gene trimming of TCR beta chains, and an independent cohort replicated the association. When HLA alleles, especially DR and DQ, strongly co-occurred, TCR associations were difficult to assign to individual alleles. According to a later genetic analysis, donors in an Asian-associated ancestry cluster had fewer N-insertions in productive TCRs than the approximately 650-donor mean. A later analysis found that HLA-associated TCR beta chains were more clonally expanded and had lower generation probabilities than equally common non-associated chains. In this cohort, only TCR beta chains were sequenced, and detectable features were limited by the absence of alpha or paired-chain data. Roughly uniform sequencing depth across donors was assumed in presence/absence analyses, although this assumption may not hold. Correlated functional status among segregating V segments might reflect linkage disequilibrium, but an unknown experimental factor could not be ruled out. According to the authors, the approach could potentially be generalized to other disease states and immunological phenotypes. Most TCR sequences were observed very rarely across donors, whereas some public TCRs were present in many individuals. The study gave a list of roughly 150 TCR beta chains associated with cytomegalovirus. Because counts were too low, seventeen rarely observed V segments, including chromosome 9 orphons, were excluded from the earlier analysis of fewer than 650 of the donors. The classifier was reported to diagnose cytomegalovirus status with high specificity and sensitivity in both the original and validation cohorts. For the cohort, immune exposure information was limited to CMV serostatus. In a later analysis, several top co-occurrence clusters were reported to appear linked to parvovirus B19, influenza, CMV and Epstein-Barr virus. A further reported finding was that TCR beta sequences accurately predicted the HLA-A and HLA-B alleles for most subjects in the first cohort. Some IMGT-functional V segments, including TRBV6-2 and TRBV6-3, could not be distinguished by the 87-base-pair reads and were therefore excluded. In an earlier analysis of about 600 of the donors, most TCR beta V segments appeared in productive rearrangements about 87% or about 30% of the time, broadly matching IMGT annotations. A later analysis associated 16,951 TCR beta sequences with specific HLA alleles at a false discovery rate of 0.05. A group of highly shared sequence variants was considered likely to be a technical artifact of the sequencing pipeline. HLA typing was unavailable for some donors at each locus, so association tests used only the typed subset.

The cohort consisted of 600 to 700 healthy bone marrow donors. At the time of sampling, all cohort members were nominally healthy, though unrecorded immune exposures were likely present. The donor was CMV seronegative and was included in the group of about 400 seronegative cohort members. A peripheral blood sample was collected from each donor, and TCR beta sequencing was performed on peripheral blood mononuclear cells. Genomic DNA extraction from the blood cell samples was performed with the Qiagen DNeasy Blood Extraction Kit. Sequencing was carried out using PBMCs. The rearranged chain carries TRBV28 and TRBJ2-3; matching of 6 bases hints at TRBD2 as the D gene. The TCR comes from a man between 18 and 29 years old in good health and CMV-seronegative. The CDR3 corresponds to CASSLGAGPIGDTQYF. The nucleotide sequence reads as follows: TGTGCCAGCAGTTTAGGTGCGGGGCCCATCGGGGATACGCAGTATTTT.